A selection of T cell receptor beta chains follows, all from one sample in a study of human T cells and chemical hapten exposure. One entry per CDR3 protein results from TCRdb running MiXCR on the RACE reads. The sample records around 47,000 distinct CDR3 sequences, approximately 4% being singletons. Sequencing was performed on whole blood. These receptors were collected from a human donor in good health. Some clones in this sample may be carry-over from other donors' samples. CDR3s include the opening cysteine and the closing phenylalanine or tryptophan. Fields, in order: D gene, J gene, clone size, V gene, CDR3 protein, CDR3 DNA. A D gene is named only where the DNA matches it firmly. Clone size is stated in some rows and not others, as once, few, many or a class when expanded.

>TRBD2|TRBJ2-1|many|TRBV20-1
CTLGGKGLAINEQFF
TGCACCCTCGGCGGGAAGGGACTAGCGATCAATGAGCAGTTCTTC
>TRBD2|TRBJ2-4|many|TRBV4-1
CASSLLAGGGLAKNIQYF
TGCGCCAGCAGCCTACTAGCGGGAGGGGGGTTGGCCAAAAACATTCAGTACTTC
>.|TRBJ2-7|many|TRBV7-8
CASSLAGTQPHEQYF
TGTGCCAGCAGCTTAGCCGGGACCCAACCCCACGAGCAGTACTTC
>.|TRBJ1-1|many|TRBV20-1
CSAPVSNTEAFF
TGCAGTGCCCCGGTCTCGAACACTGAAGCTTTCTTT
>TRBD2|TRBJ2-3|.|TRBV4-1
CASSQDSSGRADTQYF
TGCGCCAGCAGCCAAGATTCTAGCGGGAGAGCAGATACGCAGTATTTT
>TRBD2|TRBJ2-5|.|TRBV12-3/TRBV12-4
CASSPRRGGPQETQYF
TGTGCCAGCAGTCCCCGCCGGGGAGGGCCTCAAGAGACCCAGTACTTC
>.|TRBJ1-5|many|TRBV12-3/TRBV12-4
CASSLGQVNQPQHF
TGTGCCAGCAGTTTGGGGCAGGTAAATCAGCCCCAGCATTTT
>TRBD2|TRBJ2-1|many|TRBV10-1
CASSESASGRFGEQFF
TGCGCCAGCAGTGAATCGGCTAGCGGGAGGTTCGGTGAGCAGTTCTTC
>TRBD2|TRBJ2-3|many|TRBV12-3/TRBV12-4
CASSLSGSTDTQYF
TGTGCCAGCAGTCTTAGCGGGAGCACAGATACGCAGTATTTT
>TRBD1|TRBJ2-7|many|TRBV5-1
CASSLGTGGIYEQYF
TGCGCCAGCAGCCTCGGCACAGGGGGCATCTACGAGCAGTACTTC
>.|TRBJ1-2|many|TRBV12-3/TRBV12-4
CASSPVPGPMDGYTF
TGTGCCAGCAGCCCCGTTCCGGGACCGATGGATGGCTACACCTTC